This note documents a single T cell receptor (beta chain) sequence. Its antigen remains unidentified. The V gene end was trimmed by 5 bases and the J gene end by 4 bases; junction bases not matched to a gene: 5. Germline loops: CDR1 SGHTA, CDR2 FQGNSA. The CDR3 length is 14 residues. Repertoires were generated with immunoSEQ multiplex PCR, while TCRdb's copy carries only in-frame clones and drops some. The data contain about 210,000 clones, approximately 94% of them seen just once; the ten biggest clones take up 1.7%. The data were obtained in a study of T cell responses to AZD1222 COVID-19 vaccine. Regarding the study as a whole: Clonal diversity was possibly underestimated, and the donors were mostly white British, with more females.

Sequenced here: peripheral blood, sampled 28 days after the second dose of the MenACWY control vaccine. The chain links TRBV7-2 to TRBJ2-5, with TRBD1 identical over 9 bases. The TCR comes from an adult who received the MenACWY meningococcal vaccine as a control. In nucleotides, the CDR3 is TGTGCCAGCAGCCTAAACAGGGGGCGAGAGACCCAGTACTTC. It specifies CASSLNRGRETQYF.